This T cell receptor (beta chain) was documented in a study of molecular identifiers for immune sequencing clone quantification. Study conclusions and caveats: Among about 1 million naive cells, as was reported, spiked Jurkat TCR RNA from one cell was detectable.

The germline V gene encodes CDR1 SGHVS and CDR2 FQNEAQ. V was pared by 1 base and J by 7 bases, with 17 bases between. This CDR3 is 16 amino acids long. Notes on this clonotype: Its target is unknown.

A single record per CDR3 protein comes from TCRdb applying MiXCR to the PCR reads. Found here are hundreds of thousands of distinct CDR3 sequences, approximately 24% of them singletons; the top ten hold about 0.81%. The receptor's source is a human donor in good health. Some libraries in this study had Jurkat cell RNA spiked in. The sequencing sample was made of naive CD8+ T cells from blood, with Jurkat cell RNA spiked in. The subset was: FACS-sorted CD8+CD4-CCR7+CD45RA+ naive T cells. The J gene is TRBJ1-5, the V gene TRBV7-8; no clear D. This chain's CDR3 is CASSLVFDPPGQPQHF. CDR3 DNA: TGTGCCAGCAGCTTAGTTTTCGACCCTCCGGGGCAGCCCCAGCATTTT. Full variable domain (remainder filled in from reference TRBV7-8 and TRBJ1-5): GAGVSQSPRYKVAKRGQDVALRCDPISGHVSLFWYQQALGQGPEFLTYFQNEAQLDKSGLPSDRFFAERPEGSVSTLKIQRTQQEDSAVYLCASSLVFDPPGQPQHFGDGTRLSIL.